Included here is one T cell receptor beta chain sequence, with context. This sample also contains other DNA sequences that code for the same CDR3. Per the original data handling: Using reference gene primer amplification, nucleated cell counts were estimated. The table came from immunoSEQ multiplex PCR; TCRdb's copy has only in-frame clones and leaves some out. The DNA gave D and trimming, while V, J and clone size come from that table. The sample includes about 120,000 clones, less than 85% of them seen just once. The source of the sample is a study of blood T cell repertoires in COVID-19. Across the whole study: Italy, Spain and the United States were the sources of the convalescent and acute COVID-19 samples. Sources were T cells, B-cell-depleted T cells, or PBMCs; the material itself was cDNA or gDNA.

This CDR3 is 14 amino acids long. CDR1 and CDR2 (germline): SGHRS, YFSETQ. The J segment lost 3 bases and the V segment lost 4 bases, leaving 3 bases of the junction unmatched. The chain has TRBV5-1 and TRBJ2-7, with 11 bases that match TRBD1. The clonotype originates from a man in his fifties with acute or convalescent COVID-19. Sequenced material: peripheral blood. The CDR3 loop is CASSPGTGGYEQYF. In nucleotides, the CDR3 is TGCGCCAGCAGCCCGGGGACAGGGGGCTACGAGCAGTACTTC.